This T cell receptor beta chain was captured by sequencing in a study of cytomegalovirus exposure and HLA in healthy donors. The wider study: There were some 120 million unique TCR beta sequences, drawn from roughly 200 million T cells, in an earlier analysis. Notes on the study in general: Altogether, 150 to 200 TCR beta chains were recorded as cytomegalovirus-associated.

This clone was seen only a few times. Its antigen is still unknown. CDR3 size: 18 residues. Germline values: CDR1 LGHNA, CDR2 YNFKEQ. V shed 4 bases, J shed 3 bases, and the junction held 12 bases outside the gene matches. The PCR employed 60 Vbeta primers together with 13 Jbeta primers. The protocol was immunoSEQ multiplex PCR, while the TCRdb copy is restricted to in-frame clones and leaves out a portion. The repertoire consists of some 170,000 clones, with 60% to 80% occurring once and the leading ten covering approximately 1.4%. This receptor was taken from a man in his sixties in good health and CMV-seronegative. The chain joins TRBV4-2 to TRBJ2-1; 10 positions match TRBD2. Sequenced sample: PBMCs. The CDR3 here is CASSRSAPASGGYNEQFF. In nucleotides, the CDR3 is TGTGCCAGCAGCCGTTCCGCCCCAGCTAGCGGGGGCTACAATGAGCAGTTCTTC.